The 28 T cell receptor beta chains below come from one sample, sequenced in a study of CD4 and CD8 cells across lung adenocarcinoma regions. TCRdb analysed the PCR reads with MiXCR anew, one entry per CDR3 protein. The data show some 20,000 distinct CDR3 sequences, 46% seen once. Sequenced sample: CD4+ T cells from the margin of a lung tumor. These receptors were obtained from a male donor with lung adenocarcinoma. The CD4 and CD8 labels of this study may be unreliable.

Relative to its sample, this clonotype is medium-sized. The chain has TRBV6-5 and TRBJ2-1; D unresolved. The V gene's germline CDR1 is MNHEY and CDR2 SVGAGI. CDR3 length: 15 residues. Trimming cost V 0 bases and J 6 bases, with 12 bases left between them. CDR3 coding DNA: TGTGCCAGCAGTTACTCGGCGGCGGTGGCCAATGAGCAGTTCTTC. Translation gives CASSYSAAVANEQFF.

This clonotype ranks as medium-sized. This chain connects TRBV6-1 to TRBJ2-1; the D is unclear. Gene TRBJ2-5 matches the end of the DNA better, so the J call may be wrong. Germline loops: CDR1 MNHNS, CDR2 SASEGT. This CDR3 contains 12 residues. CDR3 nucleotides: TGTGCCACCCCCCCCAGGCAGGAGACCCAGTACTTC. Translated, it gives CATPPRQETQYF.

By sample fraction, this clonotype is medium-sized. The rearrangement links TRBV10-3 to TRBJ2-5; D is uncertain. The germline V and J ends were trimmed by 10 bases and 5 bases, with 8 bases remaining between them. CDR1 and CDR2 (germline): ENHRY, SYGVKD. The CDR3 has 10 residues. CDR3 loop: CATLGETQYF. The CDR3 nucleotides read TGTGCCACCCTTGGGGAGACCCAGTACTTC.

This rearrangement joins TRBV5-1 to TRBJ2-1, with a weak D call TRBD1 (8 bases). The J call may be incorrect, as the DNA end agrees better with TRBJ2-5. Germline loops: CDR1 SGHRS, CDR2 YFSETQ. There are 15 residues in the CDR3. The CDR3 region has the DNA TGCGCCAGCAGCTTTGCCACAGGGGGAGGGGTGACCCAGTACTTC. Protein product: CASSFATGGGVTQYF.

About this clonotype itself: An end of the junction differs from the germline gene, which may be a read error. This sequence joins TRBV27 and TRBJ2-5; possible D gene TRBD2, 7 bases. Germline V gives CDR1 MNHEY, CDR2 SMNVEV (reference sequence). The CDR3 loop spans 17 amino acids. As DNA, the CDR3 is TGTGCCAGCAGTGCGGGCCGCGGGGGCTGTGAGCCAGAGACGCAGTACTTT. Protein product: CASSAGRGGCEPETQYF.

This clonotype is labeled as medium-sized (0.01 to 0.1%). The rearrangement uses TRBV6-1 and TRBJ2-1, with D maybe TRBD2 (6 bases). CDR3 length: 12 amino acids. Trimming cost V 11 bases and J 9 bases, with 17 bases left between them. CDR1 MNHNS and CDR2 SASEGT come from the germline V gene. Here the CDR3 DNA reads TGTGCCGGGGGGAGAGGGTACGGTGAGCAGTTCTTC. Protein sequence: CAGGRGYGEQFF.

This clonotype has at least ten counts. The chain recombines TRBV14 with TRBJ2-5; 7 nucleotides line up with TRBD2. Near its end, the DNA agrees better with TRBJ2-7, so the J call may be wrong. The V gene's germline CDR1 is SGHDN and CDR2 FVKESK. This CDR3 spans 16 amino acids. The CDR3 here is CASSQVISGPTYEQYF. The CDR3, as DNA: TGTGCCAGCAGCCAAGTTATTAGCGGGCCTACCTACGAGCAGTACTTC.

This clonotype was found many times. Written as DNA, the CDR3 is TGTGCCAGCAGTACCGGGACTAGCGGGAGGGTTTTTGATACGCAGTATTTT. It specifies CASSTGTSGRVFDTQYF. The chain is built from TRBV27 and TRBJ2-3; TRBD2 agrees at 16 bases. This CDR3 contains 17 residues. V was pared by 5 bases and J by 6 bases, with 8 bases of the junction left unmatched. Germline CDR1 and CDR2: MNHEY and SMNVEV (reference sequence).

The CDR3 DNA follows: TGTGCCAGCAGCGAGGGGAAGGCAGGCACAGATATGCAGTACTTC. Translation: CASSEGKAGTDMQYF. The V and J genes are TRBV6-1 and TRBJ2-3; D possibly uses TRBD1 or TRBD2 (5 bases each). The J call is in doubt because the DNA end fits TRBJ2-7 better. Looked up from germline, CDR1 is MNHNS and CDR2 is SASEGT. The CDR3 runs 15 residues.

This clonotype is medium-sized (0.01 to 0.1%) in the sample. The chain employs TRBV6-5 and TRBJ2-1; TRBD2 matches at 8 bases. With 0 bases clipped from V and 12 bases from J, the junction kept 7 bases outside the gene matches. The CDR3 loop spans 14 amino acids. In germline, CDR1 is MNHEY, CDR2 SVGAGI. Here the CDR3 reads CASSYSREGRMQFF. The DNA for the CDR3 is TGTGCCAGCAGTTACTCCCGGGAGGGCCGGATGCAGTTCTTC.

This clonotype was recorded many times. The V gene is TRBV4-1, the J gene TRBJ2-3; maybe TRBD2 (6 bases). V shed 6 bases and J shed 2 bases, with 12 bases lying between them. The CDR3 is made up of 14 amino acids. Germline assignment: CDR1 MGHRA and CDR2 YSYEKL. The CDR3 here is CASRLSGFTDTQYF. The CDR3, as DNA: TGCGCCAGCAGACTTAGCGGATTCACAGATACGCAGTATTTT.

In this sample, this clonotype turned up once. The V call is TRBV12-3 or TRBV12-4, the J call TRBJ2-1; D ambiguous. The CDR3 is 15 residues long. Trimming took 1 base from V and 3 from J, leaving 10 bases between them. CDR3 amino acids: CASSLVLGVYNEQFF. For the CDR3, the DNA is TGTGCCAGCAGTTTAGTCCTAGGTGTCTACAATGAGCAGTTCTTC.

This chain links TRBV27 with TRBJ2-5; no firm D call. CDR1 is MNHEY, CDR2 SMNVEV, per germline (reference sequence). V lost 2 bases and J lost 4, with 8 bases in between. This CDR3 has 13 amino acids. CDR3 DNA sequence: TGTGCCAGCAGTTTACGACCTCGAGAGACCCAGTACTTC. Protein: CASSLRPRETQYF.

This rearrangement joins TRBV10-3 to TRBJ2-1; D unresolved. The CDR3 runs to 12 residues. Germline CDR1 ENHRY, CDR2 SYGVKD. V gave up 3 bases and J gave up 8 bases, with 8 bases separating them. The chain's CDR3 is CAISEGRDEQFF. The CDR3 DNA is TGTGCCATCAGTGAAGGTAGAGATGAGCAGTTCTTC.

This clonotype was counted a single time. Here the CDR3 DNA reads TGTGCCAGCAGCTTCGACCACTCTGGAAACACCATATATTTT. Its protein is CASSFDHSGNTIYF. J is TRBJ1-3 and V is TRBV7-9; D unclear. V lost 3 bases to trimming and J lost 0 bases, with 6 bases between them. Germline CDR1 reads SEHNR; CDR2 reads FQNEAQ (reference sequence). The CDR3 extends over 14 amino acids.

As concerns this clonotype: The junction differs from germline at one of its ends, possibly a read error. This chain joins TRBV10-1 and TRBJ2-3, with unresolved D. Germline CDR1 WNHNN, CDR2 SYGVQD (reference sequence). This CDR3 is built from 13 residues. The CDR3 loop reads CATSESATLMQYF. The DNA for the CDR3 is TGCGCCACCAGTGAGTCAGCGACACTCATGCAGTACTTT.

V and J are TRBV27 and TRBJ2-4; 9 bases map to TRBD2. The CDR3 spans 15 residues. Per germline, CDR1 MNHEY and CDR2 SMNVEV (reference sequence). V shed 3 bases, J shed 13 bases, and the junction held 13 bases outside the gene matches. The CDR3, as DNA: TGTGCCAGCAGTTTCGGTAGCGGGAGTTTCAATGAGCAGTACTTC. Translation gives CASSFGSGSFNEQYF.

Many counts were recorded for this clonotype. The gene calls are TRBV27 and TRBJ2-3; 11 bases fit TRBD2. The CDR3 covers 16 residues. The V and J ends lost 5 bases and 6 bases, in that order; junction bases with no gene match: 10. From germline, CDR1 is MNHEY and CDR2 SMNVEV (reference sequence). CDR3 coding DNA: TGTGCCAGCAGTCCACTTAGCGGGAGGGCCAAGGATACGCAGTATTTT. Translated: CASSPLSGRAKDTQYF.

This clonotype was seen ten or more times. This chain joins TRBV4-1 and TRBJ1-2; TRBD1 agrees at 8 bases. Germline trimming cut 0 bases from V and 2 bases from J; bases unmatched to any gene: 5. The CDR3 is made up of 16 amino acids. CDR1 is MGHRA and CDR2 is YSYEKL in the germline V gene. CDR3 in amino acids: CASSQDRYRGNYGYTF. The CDR3 nucleotides are TGCGCCAGCAGCCAAGATCGTTACAGGGGGAACTATGGCTACACCTTC.

The table lists this clonotype with many counts. The rearrangement uses TRBV6-5 and TRBJ2-1, with D hard to call. The CDR3 has 18 amino acids. Trimming took off 0 bases at V and 7 bases at J, with 22 bases between the two ends. Germline assignment: CDR1 MNHEY and CDR2 SVGAGI. Here the CDR3 reads CASSYSFYVGYIWNEQFF. The DNA for the CDR3 is TGTGCCAGCAGTTACTCATTTTACGTGGGGTATATTTGGAATGAGCAGTTCTTC.

The J gene is TRBJ2-5, the V gene TRBV5-6, with a possible D match to TRBD1 (6 bases). CDR1 SGHDT and CDR2 YYEEEE come from the germline V gene. The CDR3 contains 14 residues. V shed 4 bases and J shed 3 bases, with 13 bases lying between them. The CDR3 DNA sequence: TGTGCCAGCAGCAGTACAGGGATGGAAGAGACCCAGTACTTC. Protein sequence: CASSSTGMEETQYF.

V is TRBV14 and J is TRBJ2-5; 7 bases line up with TRBD1. CDR3 size: 15 residues. Germline V gene data show CDR1 as SGHDN and CDR2 as FVKESK. The V segment lost 1 base and the J segment 4 bases; nucleotides outside the gene matches: 6. The CDR3 region has the DNA TGTGCCAGCAGCCAAGGACCTGACAGGGTAGAGACCCAGTACTTC. This codes for CASSQGPDRVETQYF.

Regarding this clonotype: A junction end diverges from the germline sequence, so it may reflect a read error. The rearrangement uses TRBV6-1 and TRBJ2-4; D tentatively fits TRBD1 or TRBD2 (5 bases each). The CDR3 runs to 15 residues. Germline V gene sequence: CDR1 MNHNS, CDR2 SASEGT. For the CDR3, the DNA is TGTGGCAGCAGCTCGGGGCAGTGCGCCAAAAACACGCAGTACTTC. This encodes CGSSSGQCAKNTQYF.

This clonotype was counted a few times. With a much larger clone just one base away, this may be a read error. The rearrangement links TRBV10-2 to TRBJ2-1, with unresolved D. Trimming took off 8 bases at V and 13 bases at J, with 21 bases between the two ends. The germline V gene encodes CDR1 WSHSY and CDR2 SAAADI. The CDR3 runs to 13 residues. CDR3 sequence reads: CASGWSVTETQFF. CDR3 nucleotides: TGCGCCAGCGGGTGGTCAGTGACGGAGACCCAGTTCTTC.

V is TRBV27 and J is TRBJ2-1; D is ambiguous. Trimming left V 4 bases short and J 0 bases short, with 10 bases between. Germline V gene data show CDR1 as MNHEY and CDR2 as SMNVEV (reference sequence). The CDR3 consists of 15 residues. The CDR3 reads CASSSSRSSYNEQFF. In nucleotides, the CDR3 is TGTGCCAGCAGTTCGAGTAGAAGCTCCTACAATGAGCAGTTCTTC.

This clonotype occurred a few times. CDR3 sequence reads: CASSFRGLPGLAGEESEQFF. CDR3 nucleotide sequence: TGTGCCAGCAGTTTCAGGGGGCTACCGGGACTAGCGGGAGAGGAGAGTGAGCAGTTCTTC. The chain uses TRBV12-3 or TRBV12-4 and TRBJ2-1; 14 nucleotides align to TRBD2. Trimming took 3 bases from V and 9 from J; bases not matched to a gene: 19. The CDR3 contains 20 residues.

This clonotype was seen many times. The chain has TRBV14 and TRBJ2-1; D is unclear. Germline lookup yields CDR1 SGHDN and CDR2 FVKESK. V lost 4 bases, J lost 7 bases, and 14 bases lay in between. The CDR3 spans 14 residues. The CDR3 DNA reads as TGTGCCAGCAGCCTACGTCCTCTGGTGAATGAGCAGTTCTTC. Its translation is CASSLRPLVNEQFF.

The chain is built from TRBV11-2 and TRBJ2-6, with D tentatively TRBD1 (6 bases). Germline V gene data show CDR1 as SGHAT and CDR2 as FQNNGV. CDR3 length: 16 amino acids. V lost 5 bases, J lost 2 bases, and 13 bases lay in between. The CDR3 DNA reads as TGTGCCAGCAGCCTAGGACAGAAGCCTGGGGCCAACGTCCTGACTTTC. Protein product: CASSLGQKPGANVLTF.